These T cell receptor beta chains were read from a single sample in a study of response to subunit inactivated influenza vaccine. TCRdb called the RT-PCR reads again in MiXCR, with one record for every CDR3 protein. The data show 550,000 to 800,000 distinct CDR3 sequences, with 15% to 18% seen just once and around 10% held by the top ten. The sample in question was PBMCs from blood, obtained about 13 days after vaccination. The receptors were gathered from a man in his forties or fifties who received an inactivated influenza vaccine. Both conserved end residues are part of each CDR3. The D gene is left open where the match is weak.

D gene: -; V gene: TRBV16; CDR3 length: 13; CDR3 protein: CASSQFRAYGYTF
D gene: TRBD1; V gene: TRBV11-2; CDR3 length: 19; CDR3 protein: CASSSGQGARGLAKNIQYF
D gene: -; V gene: TRBV11-2; CDR3 length: 15; CDR3 protein: CASSLRKPSTDTQYF
D gene: -; V gene: TRBV25-1; CDR3 length: 13; CDR3 protein: CASSGWGQGEAFF
D gene: -; V gene: TRBV4-3; CDR3 length: 14; CDR3 protein: CASSQDTTNYEQYF
D gene: -; V gene: TRBV11-2; CDR3 length: 15; CDR3 protein: CASSTAGHGNQPQHF
D gene: -; V gene: TRBV5-1; CDR3 length: 13; CDR3 protein: CASRAQDNQPQHF
D gene: TRBD1; V gene: TRBV29-1; CDR3 length: 12; CDR3 protein: CSTTQGENEQYF
D gene: -; V gene: TRBV20-1; CDR3 length: 14; CDR3 protein: CSARDARGDNEQFF
D gene: -; V gene: TRBV6-2/TRBV6-3; CDR3 length: 15; CDR3 protein: CASRPTRSGANVLTF